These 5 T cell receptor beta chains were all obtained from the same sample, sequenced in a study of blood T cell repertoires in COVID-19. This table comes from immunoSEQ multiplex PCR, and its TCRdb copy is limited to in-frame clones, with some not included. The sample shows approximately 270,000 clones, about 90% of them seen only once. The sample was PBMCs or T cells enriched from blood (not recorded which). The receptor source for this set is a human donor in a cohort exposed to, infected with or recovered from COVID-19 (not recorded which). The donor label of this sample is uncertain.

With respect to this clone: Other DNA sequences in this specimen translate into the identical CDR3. This CDR3 reads CASSGGGGSYEQYF. In DNA, the CDR3 is TGTGCCAGCAGTGGGGGGGGCGGATCCTACGAGCAGTACTTC. The V and J genes are TRBV28 and TRBJ2-7, with a tentative D call TRBD2 (7 bases). The CDR3 is 14 residues long. Germline CDR1 MDHEN, CDR2 SYDVKM. The V gene lost 5 bases and the J gene lost 1 base, with 12 bases spanning the gap.

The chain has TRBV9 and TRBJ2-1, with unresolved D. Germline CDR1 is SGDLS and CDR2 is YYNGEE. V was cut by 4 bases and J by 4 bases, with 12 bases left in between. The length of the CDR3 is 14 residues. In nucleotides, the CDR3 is TGTGCCAGCAGCTACACGACTTTGTACAATGAGCAGTTCTTC. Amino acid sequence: CASSYTTLYNEQFF.

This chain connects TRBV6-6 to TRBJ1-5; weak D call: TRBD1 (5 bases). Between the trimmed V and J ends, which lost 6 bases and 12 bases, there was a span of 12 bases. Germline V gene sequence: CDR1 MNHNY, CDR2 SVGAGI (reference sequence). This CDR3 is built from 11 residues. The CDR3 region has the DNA TGTGCCAGCAGCCTTTCGGGACTCCAGCATTTT. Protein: CASSLSGLQHF.

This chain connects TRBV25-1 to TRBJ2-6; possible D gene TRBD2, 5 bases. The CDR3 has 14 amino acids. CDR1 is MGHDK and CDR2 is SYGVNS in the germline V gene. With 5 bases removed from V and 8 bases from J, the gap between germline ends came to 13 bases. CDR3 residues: CASSSAGGTNVLTF. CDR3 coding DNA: TGTGCCAGCAGTTCGGCAGGAGGAACCAACGTCCTGACTTTC.

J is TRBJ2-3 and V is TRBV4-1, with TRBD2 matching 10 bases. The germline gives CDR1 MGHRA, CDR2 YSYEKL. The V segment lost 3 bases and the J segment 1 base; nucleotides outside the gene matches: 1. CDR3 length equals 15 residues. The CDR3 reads CASSHLAGGTDTQYF. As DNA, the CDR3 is TGCGCCAGCAGCCACCTAGCGGGGGGCACAGATACGCAGTATTTT.